One sample yielded the 18 T cell receptor beta chains listed below, sequenced in a study of T cells in Graves' hyperthyroidism and ophthalmopathy. Amplified regions were TCR beta CDR3 sequences from RNA transcripts. First-round RT-PCR with HTBI primers amplified the TCR CDR3 region. TCRdb fed the multiplex PCR reads into MiXCR, producing one record per CDR3 protein. The sample gives about half a million distinct CDR3 sequences, around 24% of which show up once; approximately 10% is in the top ten. Sequencing was performed on blood. The source is a woman aged 30 to 39 with Graves' ophthalmopathy.

This rearrangement joins TRBV29-1 to TRBJ2-7; no reliable D call. The CDR3 is 12 residues long. The germline gives CDR1 SQVTM, CDR2 ANQGSEA. The ends were cut back, 5 bases at V and 4 bases at J, with 12 bases in the middle. The CDR3 sequence is CSVQNWGYEQYF. Here the CDR3 DNA reads TGCAGCGTTCAGAACTGGGGTTACGAGCAGTACTTC.

The genes are TRBV5-1 and TRBJ2-5; 8 bases match TRBD2. CDR1 and CDR2 from the germline V gene are SGHRS and YFSETQ. The V gene end was trimmed by 4 bases and the J gene end by 3 bases; junction bases not matched to a gene: 5. The CDR3 covers 14 residues. The CDR3 loop reads CASSQLADKETQYF. The CDR3, as DNA: TGCGCCAGCAGCCAACTAGCGGATAAAGAGACCCAGTACTTC.

This chain joins TRBV5-4 and TRBJ2-7; a weak D match, TRBD2 (6 bases). V shed 5 bases and J shed 1 base, with 13 bases lying between them. There are 14 residues in the CDR3. Germline assignment: CDR1 SGHNT and CDR2 YYREEE (reference sequence). In DNA, the CDR3 is TGTGCCAGCAGGACCTTCGGACTATCCTACGAGCAGTACTTC. Protein: CASRTFGLSYEQYF.

The gene calls are TRBV28 and TRBJ2-5; 7 positions match TRBD1. Germline CDR1 and CDR2: MDHEN and SYDVKM. V gave up 7 bases and J gave up 5 bases; unmatched junction bases: 7. This CDR3 region has 13 residues. CDR3 sequence reads: CASNLQGSETQYF. As DNA, the CDR3 is TGTGCCAGCAACTTACAGGGGTCGGAGACCCAGTACTTC.

This clonotype was picked up many times. The V and J genes are TRBV4-2 and TRBJ1-2; TRBD1 aligns across 9 bases. The germline V gene encodes CDR1 LGHNA and CDR2 YNFKEQ. V lost 2 bases, J lost 8 bases, and 6 bases stayed unmatched. CDR3 length: 14 amino acids. CDR3 protein: CASSQHWTGDGYTF. The CDR3 DNA reads TGTGCCAGCAGCCAACACTGGACAGGGGACGGCTACACCTTC.

This clonotype appeared many times. The rearrangement uses TRBV11-3 and TRBJ1-1; D perhaps matches TRBD1 (5 bases). The CDR3 has 16 residues. Germline-derived CDR1 and CDR2 are SGHNT and YENEEA. Trimming took 3 bases from V and 2 from J, leaving 16 bases between them. CDR3 protein: CASSFGRVGVNTEAFF. In DNA form, the CDR3 reads TGTGCCAGCAGCTTCGGCAGGGTGGGCGTAAACACTGAAGCTTTCTTT.

Only a few counts were recorded for this clonotype. The chain links TRBV11-2 to TRBJ2-3; a possible D gene is TRBD2 (6 bases). The CDR3 extends over 16 amino acids. The germline CDR1 and CDR2 sequences are SGHAT and FQNNGV. The germline V and J ends were trimmed by 1 base and 3 bases, with 14 bases remaining between them. DNA for the CDR3: TGTGCCAGCAGCTTAGTTGTGGGGGGTTTAACAGATACGCAGTATTTT. This translates into CASSLVVGGLTDTQYF.

There are many counts of this clonotype. The V call is TRBV6-2 or TRBV6-3, the J call TRBJ1-1, with 8 nucleotides matching TRBD1. V shed 10 bases, J shed 3 bases, and the junction held 10 bases outside the gene matches. The CDR3 spans 14 residues. The germline V gene has CDR1 MNHEY and CDR2 SVGEGT. CDR3 nucleotides: TGTGCCACCTCAACGACAGGGGTGGACACTGAAGCTTTCTTT. It is translated as CATSTTGVDTEAFF.

This clonotype has a count of ten or more. The CDR3 DNA reads as TGTGCCAGCGTTCGGGCGGGGGGGGAGACCCAGTACTTC. This translates into CASVRAGGETQYF. The gene calls are TRBV28 and TRBJ2-5, with 9 bases fitting TRBD2. The length of the CDR3 is 13 residues. V shed 8 bases, J shed 5 bases, and the junction held 6 bases outside the gene matches. From germline, CDR1 is MDHEN and CDR2 SYDVKM.

In this sample, this clonotype turned up many times. V gene TRBV18 combines with J gene TRBJ1-1; D remains unclear. Trimming took off 4 bases at V and 6 bases at J, with 9 bases between the two ends. The CDR3 is made up of 12 amino acids. Per the germline V gene, CDR1 is KGHSH and CDR2 is LQKENI. CDR3 coding DNA: TGTGCCAGCTCACAGGTTCTTGCTGAAGCTTTCTTT. Protein sequence: CASSQVLAEAFF.

This clonotype has a handful of counts. V is TRBV18 and J is TRBJ1-5; no reliable D call. The CDR3 covers 15 residues. V lost 2 bases, J lost 1 base, and 9 bases lay in between. CDR1 and CDR2 from the germline V gene are KGHSH and LQKENI. CDR3 sequence reads: CASSPGIDSNQPQHF. DNA of the CDR3: TGTGCCAGCTCACCAGGGATTGACAGCAATCAGCCCCAGCATTTT.

J is TRBJ2-5 and V is TRBV18, with D perhaps given as TRBD1 or TRBD2 (5 bases each). Germline V gene lookup returns CDR1 KGHSH and CDR2 LQKENI. Trimming pared 3 bases from V and 2 bases from J, leaving 13 bases between. CDR3 length: 15 residues. This CDR3 reads CASSPNRGVQETQYF. DNA for the CDR3: TGTGCCAGCTCACCCAACAGAGGGGTACAAGAGACCCAGTACTTC. Together with reference TRBV18 and TRBJ2-5, the CDR3 gives the full variable domain: NAGVMQNPRHLVRRRGQEARLRCSPMKGHSHVYWYRQLPEEGLKFMVYLQKENIIDESGMPKERFSAEFPKEGPSILRIQQVVRGDSAAYFCASSPNRGVQETQYFGPGTRLLVL.

DNA of the CDR3: TGTGCCAGCAGCGATACATACTCTGGGGCCAACGTCCTGACTTTC. Protein product: CASSDTYSGANVLTF. V usage is TRBV28 and J usage is TRBJ2-6; D is ambiguous. Trimming left V 6 bases short and J 0 bases short, with 9 bases between. This CDR3 has 15 amino acids. The germline V gene has CDR1 MDHEN and CDR2 SYDVKM.

Only a few counts were recorded for this clonotype. The gene calls are TRBV5-1 and TRBJ1-5; D perhaps matches TRBD1 (5 bases). V was trimmed by 1 base and J by 8 bases, leaving 16 bases between them. This CDR3 has 15 residues. The germline gives CDR1 SGHRS, CDR2 YFSETQ. CDR3 in amino acids: CASSLQGIEGEPQHF. Here the CDR3 DNA reads TGCGCCAGCAGCTTGCAGGGCATCGAGGGCGAGCCCCAGCATTTT.

The genes are TRBV2 and TRBJ1-2; D is unresolved. Germline assignment: CDR1 SNHLY and CDR2 FYNNEI. CDR3 length: 13 residues. Trimming stripped 2 bases from V and 2 bases from J, with 6 bases between. DNA for the CDR3: TGTGCCAGCAGTGAATGGACGAACTATGGCTACACCTTC. This translates into CASSEWTNYGYTF.

At least ten counts were recorded for this clonotype. The chain joins TRBV11-1 to TRBJ1-1, with D unresolved. CDR3 length equals 13 residues. Germline V gene data show CDR1 as SGHAT and CDR2 as FQDESV (reference sequence). Trimming removed 0 bases from V and 9 bases from J, with 11 bases in between. The CDR3: CASSLAQYDKAFF. The CDR3 DNA reads TGTGCCAGCAGCTTAGCGCAGTACGATAAAGCTTTCTTT.

The table lists this clonotype with many counts. The genes are TRBV10-2 and TRBJ2-5; TRBD2 aligns across 8 bases. CDR1 is WSHSY and CDR2 is SAAADI in the germline V gene. This CDR3 is built from 14 residues. The V segment lost 3 bases and the J segment 5 bases; nucleotides outside the gene matches: 5. For the CDR3, the DNA is TGCGCCAGCAGTGAAGGGGCTAGCGGGGAGACCCAGTACTTC. Encoded protein: CASSEGASGETQYF.

The chain employs TRBV7-3 and TRBJ2-5; 8 bases match TRBD2. The CDR3 contains 16 residues. Trimming took 2 bases from V and 5 from J; bases not matched to a gene: 10. Germline CDR1 and CDR2: SGHTA and FQGTGA. The CDR3 region is CASSLGDLAGVETQYF. The CDR3 DNA reads TGTGCCAGCAGCTTAGGCGACCTAGCGGGTGTGGAGACCCAGTACTTC.